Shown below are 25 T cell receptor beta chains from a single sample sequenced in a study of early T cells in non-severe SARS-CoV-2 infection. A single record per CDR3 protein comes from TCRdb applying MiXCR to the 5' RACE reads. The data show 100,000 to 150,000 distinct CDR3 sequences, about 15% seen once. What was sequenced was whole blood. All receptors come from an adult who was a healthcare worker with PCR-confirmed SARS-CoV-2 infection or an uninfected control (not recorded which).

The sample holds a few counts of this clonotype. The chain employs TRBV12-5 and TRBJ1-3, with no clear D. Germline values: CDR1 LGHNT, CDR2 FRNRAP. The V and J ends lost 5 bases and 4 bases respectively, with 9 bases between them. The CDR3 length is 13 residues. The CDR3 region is CASGGTQGNTIYF. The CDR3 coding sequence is TGTGCTAGTGGTGGAACACAAGGAAACACCATATATTTT. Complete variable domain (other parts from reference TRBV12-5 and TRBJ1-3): DARVTQTPRHKVTEMGQEVTMRCQPILGHNTVFWYRQTMMQGLELLAYFRNRAPLDDSGMPKDRFSAEMPDATLATLKIQPSEPRDSAVYFCASGGTQGNTIYFGEGSWLTVV.

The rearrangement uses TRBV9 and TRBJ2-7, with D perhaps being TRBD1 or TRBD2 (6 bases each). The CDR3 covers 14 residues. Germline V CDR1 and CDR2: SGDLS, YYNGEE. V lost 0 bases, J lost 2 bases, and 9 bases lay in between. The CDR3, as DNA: TGTGCCAGCAGCGTAGGGGGGGCGACCTACGAGCAGTACTTC. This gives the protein CASSVGGATYEQYF.

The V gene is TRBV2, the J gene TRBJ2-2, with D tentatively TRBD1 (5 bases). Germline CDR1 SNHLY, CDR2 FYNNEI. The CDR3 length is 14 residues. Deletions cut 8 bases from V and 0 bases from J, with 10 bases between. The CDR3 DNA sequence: TGTGCCAGCCGCTCAGGGCCGAACACCGGGGAGCTGTTTTTT. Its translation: CASRSGPNTGELFF.

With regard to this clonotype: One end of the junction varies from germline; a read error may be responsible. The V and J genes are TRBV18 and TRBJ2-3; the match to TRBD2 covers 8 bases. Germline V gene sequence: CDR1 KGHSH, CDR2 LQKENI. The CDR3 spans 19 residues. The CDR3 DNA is TGTGCCAGCCTCCCGGGACTAGGGAGTTATCTTCGAAGCACACATACGCAGTATTTT. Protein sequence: CASLPGLGSYLRSTHTQYF.

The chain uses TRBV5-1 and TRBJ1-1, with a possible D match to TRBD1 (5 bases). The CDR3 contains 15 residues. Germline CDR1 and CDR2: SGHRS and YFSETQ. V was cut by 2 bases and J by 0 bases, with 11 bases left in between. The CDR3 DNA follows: TGCGCCAGCAGCTTACAGGAAAACATGAACACTGAAGCTTTCTTT. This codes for CASSLQENMNTEAFF.

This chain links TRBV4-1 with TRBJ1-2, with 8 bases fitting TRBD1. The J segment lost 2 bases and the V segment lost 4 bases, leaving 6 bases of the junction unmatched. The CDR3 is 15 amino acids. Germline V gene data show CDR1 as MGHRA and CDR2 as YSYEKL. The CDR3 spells CASSRTGSNNYGYTF. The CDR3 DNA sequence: TGCGCCAGCAGCCGGACAGGGTCGAACAACTATGGCTACACCTTC.

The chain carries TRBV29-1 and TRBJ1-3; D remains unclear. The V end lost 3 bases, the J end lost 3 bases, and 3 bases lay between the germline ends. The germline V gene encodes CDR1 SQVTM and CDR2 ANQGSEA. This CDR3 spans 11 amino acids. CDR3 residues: CSVEVGNTIYF. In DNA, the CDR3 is TGCAGCGTTGAGGTTGGAAACACCATATATTTT.

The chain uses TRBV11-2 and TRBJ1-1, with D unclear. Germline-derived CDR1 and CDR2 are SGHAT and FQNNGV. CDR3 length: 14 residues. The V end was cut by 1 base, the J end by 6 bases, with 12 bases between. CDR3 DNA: TGTGCCAGCAGCTTAGGGTCCCCTAACGCTGAAGCTTTCTTT. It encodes CASSLGSPNAEAFF.

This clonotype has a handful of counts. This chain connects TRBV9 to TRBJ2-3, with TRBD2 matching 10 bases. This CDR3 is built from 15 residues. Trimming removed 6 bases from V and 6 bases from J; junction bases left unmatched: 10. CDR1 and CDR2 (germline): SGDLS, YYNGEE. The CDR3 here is CASTAGTSAADTQYF. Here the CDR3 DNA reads TGTGCCAGCACCGCAGGGACTAGCGCGGCCGATACGCAGTATTTT.

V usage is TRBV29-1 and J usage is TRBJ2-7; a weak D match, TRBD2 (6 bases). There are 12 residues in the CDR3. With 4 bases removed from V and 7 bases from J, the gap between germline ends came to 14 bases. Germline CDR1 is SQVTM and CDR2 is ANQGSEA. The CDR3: CSVGPTGSEQYF. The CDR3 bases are TGCAGCGTTGGCCCAACCGGGAGTGAGCAGTACTTC.

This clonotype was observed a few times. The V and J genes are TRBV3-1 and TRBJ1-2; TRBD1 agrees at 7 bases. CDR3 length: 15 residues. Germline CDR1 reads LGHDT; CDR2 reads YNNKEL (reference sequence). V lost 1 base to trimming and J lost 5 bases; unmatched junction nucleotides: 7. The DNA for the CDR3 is TGTGCCAGCAGCCAAGCCCCGGGACAGAGATATGGCTACACCTTC. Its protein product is CASSQAPGQRYGYTF.

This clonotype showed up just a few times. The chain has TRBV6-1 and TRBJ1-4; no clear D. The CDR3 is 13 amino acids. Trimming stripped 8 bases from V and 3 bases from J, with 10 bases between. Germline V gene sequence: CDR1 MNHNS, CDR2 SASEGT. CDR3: CASRTKSNEKLFF. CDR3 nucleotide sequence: TGTGCCAGCCGGACGAAGTCTAATGAAAAACTGTTTTTT.

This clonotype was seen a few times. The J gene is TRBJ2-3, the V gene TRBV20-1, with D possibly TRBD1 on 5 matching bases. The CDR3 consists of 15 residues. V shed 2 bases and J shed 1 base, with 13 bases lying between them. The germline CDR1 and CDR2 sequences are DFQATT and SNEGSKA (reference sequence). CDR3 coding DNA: TGCAGTGCTAGACTTCAGACAGTAGGCACAGATACGCAGTATTTT. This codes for CSARLQTVGTDTQYF.

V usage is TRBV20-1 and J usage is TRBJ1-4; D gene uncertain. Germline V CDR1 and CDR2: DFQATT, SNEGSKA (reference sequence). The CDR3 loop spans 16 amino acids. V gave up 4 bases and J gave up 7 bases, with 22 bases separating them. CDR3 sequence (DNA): TGCAGTGCTATCGATCCAGAGGATGGTTTTCGTGAAAAACTGTTTTTT. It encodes CSAIDPEDGFREKLFF.

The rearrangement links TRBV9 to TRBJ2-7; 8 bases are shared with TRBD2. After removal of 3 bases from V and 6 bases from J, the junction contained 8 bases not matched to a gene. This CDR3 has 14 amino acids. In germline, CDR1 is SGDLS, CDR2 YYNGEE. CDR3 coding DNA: TGTGCCAGCAGCGCTACCGGGACTAGTAGCGAGCAGTACTTC. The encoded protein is CASSATGTSSEQYF.

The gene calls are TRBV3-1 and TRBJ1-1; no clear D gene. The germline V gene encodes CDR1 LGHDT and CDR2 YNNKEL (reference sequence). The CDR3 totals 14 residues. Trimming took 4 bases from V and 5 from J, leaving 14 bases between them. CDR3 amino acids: CASSPLTARTEAFF. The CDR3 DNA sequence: TGTGCCAGCAGCCCCCTCACGGCCCGAACTGAAGCTTTCTTT.

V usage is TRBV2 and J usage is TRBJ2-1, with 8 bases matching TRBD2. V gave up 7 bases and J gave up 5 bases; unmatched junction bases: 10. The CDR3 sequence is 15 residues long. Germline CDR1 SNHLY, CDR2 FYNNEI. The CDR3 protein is CASTRVAGGDNEQFF. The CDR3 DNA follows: TGTGCCAGCACCAGGGTGGCGGGAGGAGACAATGAGCAGTTCTTC.

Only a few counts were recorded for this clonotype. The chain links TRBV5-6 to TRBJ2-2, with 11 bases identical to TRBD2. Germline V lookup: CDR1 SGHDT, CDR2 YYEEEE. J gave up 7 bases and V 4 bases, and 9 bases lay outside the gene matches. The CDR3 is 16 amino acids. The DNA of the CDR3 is TGTGCCAGCAGCCCCCTAGCGGGGGGAGGTGTCGGGGAGCTGTTTTTT. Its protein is CASSPLAGGGVGELFF.

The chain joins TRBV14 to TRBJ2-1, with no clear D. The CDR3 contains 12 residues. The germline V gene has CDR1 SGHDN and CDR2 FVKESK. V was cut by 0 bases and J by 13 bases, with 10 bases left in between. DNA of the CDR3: TGTGCCAGCAGCCAAGATCGCCTTACCCAGTTCTTC. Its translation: CASSQDRLTQFF.

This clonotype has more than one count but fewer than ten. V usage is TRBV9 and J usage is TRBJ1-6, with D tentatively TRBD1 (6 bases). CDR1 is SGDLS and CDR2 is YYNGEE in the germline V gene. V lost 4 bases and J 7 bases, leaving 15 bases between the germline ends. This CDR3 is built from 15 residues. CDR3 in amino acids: CASSISGDLNSPLHF. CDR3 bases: TGTGCCAGCAGCATCTCAGGGGATCTGAATTCACCCCTCCACTTT. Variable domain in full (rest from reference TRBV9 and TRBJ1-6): DSGVTQTPKHLITATGQRVTLRCSPRSGDLSVYWYQQSLDQGLQFLIQYYNGEERAKGNILERFSAQQFPDLHSELNLSSLELGDSALYFCASSISGDLNSPLHFGNGTRLTVT.

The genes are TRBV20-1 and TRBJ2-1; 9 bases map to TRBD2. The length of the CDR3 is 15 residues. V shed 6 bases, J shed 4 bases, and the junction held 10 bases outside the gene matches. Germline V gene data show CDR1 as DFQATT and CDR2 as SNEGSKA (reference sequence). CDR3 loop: CSAIKRGATYNEQFF. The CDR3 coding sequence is TGCAGTGCGATCAAGCGGGGGGCCACGTACAATGAGCAGTTCTTC.

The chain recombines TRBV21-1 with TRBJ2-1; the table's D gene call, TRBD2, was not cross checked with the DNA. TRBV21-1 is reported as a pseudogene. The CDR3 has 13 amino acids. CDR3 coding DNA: TGTGCCAGCAGCGCAACCCAGCGGAATGAGCAGTTCTTC. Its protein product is CASSATQRNEQFF.

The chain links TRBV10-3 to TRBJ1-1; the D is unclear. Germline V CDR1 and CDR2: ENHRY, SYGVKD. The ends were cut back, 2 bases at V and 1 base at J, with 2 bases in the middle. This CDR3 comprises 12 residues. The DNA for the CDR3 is TGTGCCATCAGTGAGCCGAACACTGAAGCTTTCTTT. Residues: CAISEPNTEAFF.

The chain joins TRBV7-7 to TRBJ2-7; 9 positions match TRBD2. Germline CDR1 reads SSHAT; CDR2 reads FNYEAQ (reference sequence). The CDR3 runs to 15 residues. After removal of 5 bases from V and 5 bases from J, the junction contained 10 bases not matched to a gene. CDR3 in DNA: TGTGCCAGCAGCCGCGGGGGGGGTACAGACCACGAGCAGTACTTC. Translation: CASSRGGGTDHEQYF.

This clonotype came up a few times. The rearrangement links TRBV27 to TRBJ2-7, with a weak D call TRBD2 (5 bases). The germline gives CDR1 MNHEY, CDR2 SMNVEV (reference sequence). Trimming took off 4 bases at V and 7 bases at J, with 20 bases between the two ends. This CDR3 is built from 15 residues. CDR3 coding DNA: TGTGCCAGCAGTTATTACCGGGGTTCCCCTGGAGAGCAGTACTTC. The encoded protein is CASSYYRGSPGEQYF.